One T cell receptor beta chain is described in this entry. J gave up 4 bases and V 4 bases, and 6 bases lay outside the gene matches. The CDR3 has 14 residues. Germline V gene data show CDR1 as SGDLS and CDR2 as YYNGEE. This entry is derived from a study of T cell changes during pregnancy in multiple sclerosis. Assay: immunoSEQ multiplex PCR; the TCRdb copy retains only in-frame clones and omits some. In the table there are around 70,000 clones, roughly 92% of which are singletons. The V gene is TRBV9, the J gene TRBJ1-1; 8 positions agree with TRBD1. The specimen comprised peripheral blood, sampled after pregnancy. This receptor was identified in a female donor in good health, enrolled as a control in a pregnancy study. The CDR3 sequence: CASSRGQEGTEAFF. For the CDR3, the DNA is TGTGCCAGCAGCCGGGGACAGGAAGGCACTGAAGCTTTCTTT.